These T cell receptor beta chains were read from a single sample in a study of CD8+ T cells in alopecia areata. TCRdb keeps only in-frame clones here, not all; method: immunoSEQ multiplex PCR. The sample consists of 180,000 or so clones, approximately 65% of them appearing once. The sample in question was CD8+ T cells sorted from blood, obtained at week 0. Receptor source: a human donor with alopecia areata. Each CDR3 is given with its conserved first and last residue. The D gene is left open where the match is weak. The size of a clone is reported for some rows only, either as once, few or many, or as a class for expanded clones.

TRBV30	.	TRBJ2-7	few	TGTGCCTGGAGTACTCGGAGGGCCTACGAGCAGTACTTC	CAWSTRRAYEQYF
TRBV2	.	TRBJ1-5	.	TGTGCCAGCAGTGAAGGCAATCAGCCCCAGCATTTT	CASSEGNQPQHF
TRBV2	TRBD2	TRBJ2-3	.	TGTGCCAGCAGTGGGAGATGGCGGGGGACAGATACGCAGTATTTT	CASSGRWRGTDTQYF
TRBV7-6	.	TRBJ2-5	.	TGTGCCAGCAGCTTTAGGTTAGAAGAGACCCAGTACTTC	CASSFRLEETQYF
TRBV30	TRBD1	TRBJ2-5	few	TGTGCCTGGAGAGGACAGGGGTCACAGTACTTC	CAWRGQGSQYF
TRBV4-1	.	TRBJ1-1	.	TGCGCCAGCAGCCAAGAAAAGAGGAACACTGAAGCTTTCTTT	CASSQEKRNTEAFF
TRBV29-1	.	TRBJ2-2	.	TGCAGCGTTCGGGAGTTGGGGGGTTACACCGGGGAGCTGTTTTTT	CSVRELGGYTGELFF
TRBV29-1	.	TRBJ2-7	.	TGCAGCGTTGTAACAGAGACTTCCTACGAGCAGTACTTC	CSVVTETSYEQYF
TRBV29-1	.	TRBJ2-3	few	TGCAGCGCTCCGCGCGCAGATACGCAGTATTTT	CSAPRADTQYF
TRBV6-6	TRBD2	TRBJ2-5	.	TGTGCCAGCAGTGGGGGGGTTGCCCAGTACTTC	CASSGGVAQYF